This TCR beta chain was sequenced in a study of OX40 agonist ivuxolimab in advanced cancers. Study-wide background: Every 2 weeks, ivuxolimab was infused into the patients intravenously at between 0.01 and 10 mg/kg.

Remarks on this clone: No antigen is known for it.

The study, taken as a whole, reports: At 0.1 to 3.0 mg/kg and by week 6, clonal expansion occurred in CD4+ and CD8+ blood T cells.

The data were produced by immunoSEQ multiplex PCR, yet TCRdb's version contains in-frame clones alone and is incomplete. The table has more than 80,000 clones, roughly 89% seen once. Germline V gives CDR1 LNHDA, CDR2 SQIVND (reference sequence). V lost 1 base and J 1 base, leaving 10 bases between the germline ends. The CDR3 is 15 amino acids. The sample here was CD4+ or CD8+ T cells sorted from blood, taken in a trial of the OX40 agonist ivuxolimab. The receptor's source is an adult with an advanced solid tumor such as melanoma, head and neck, liver or kidney cancer. The J gene is TRBJ1-1, the V gene TRBV19, with D maybe TRBD1 (5 bases). The CDR3 loop reads CASSIGAGRNTEAFF. CDR3 DNA sequence: TGTGCCAGTAGTATAGGGGCAGGGAGGAACACTGAAGCTTTCTTT.